This T cell receptor beta chain was sequenced for a study of preoperative IRX-2 immunotherapy in early breast cancer. J was trimmed by 0 bases and V by 5 bases; bases with no gene match: 8. The CDR3 has 16 amino acids. Germline-derived CDR1 and CDR2 are SSHAT and FNYEAQ (reference sequence). Produced via immunoSEQ multiplex PCR; TCRdb's table is partial and in-frame only. The sample has approximately 28,000 clones; 70% to 85% are singletons. Treatment: preoperative locoregional IRX-2 cytokine immunotherapy. Patients received preoperative, locoregional IRX-2 cytokine immunotherapy in a phase Ib study. The source of this sequence is a human donor with breast cancer. The sample was taken from a patient treated with IRX-2 immunotherapy. V usage is TRBV7-7 and J usage is TRBJ1-2, with TRBD1 matching 8 bases. CDR3 residues: CASSPRTGNANYGYTF. CDR3 nucleotides: TGTGCCAGCAGCCCACGGACAGGGAACGCTAACTATGGCTACACCTTC.